This T cell receptor beta chain is from a study of tumor-infiltrating lymphocytes in primary liver carcinoma. Germline lookup yields CDR1 PRHDT and CDR2 FYEKMQ (reference sequence). The CDR3 comprises 16 residues, both ends counted. The template, approximately 500 ng total RNA, yielded TCR beta cDNA made with a constant-region primer. Slightly modified ARM-PCR, run as three nested multiplex PCR rounds, produced the TCR beta libraries. Each of the first two PCR rounds ran roughly 9 cycles with TRBV1-TRBV30 forward and C-beta reverse primers. In TCRdb, the multiplex PCR reads were re-called with MiXCR into one record per CDR3 protein. The sample carries tens of thousands of distinct CDR3 sequences, 73% recorded once. As concerns this clonotype: The conserved phenylalanine or tryptophan is not found at the CDR3 terminus, so this likely reflects a read error. Because the CDR3's place on the DNA is in doubt, the DNA is left out and the CDR3 is given as listed by TCRdb.

The study co-extracted DNA and RNA from about 19-30 mg of unsorted bulk tissue. Surgeons resected the patients' primary liver carcinomas. Patients carried chronic HBV infection without prior treatment. This sequence originates from a man between 35 and 55 years old with primary liver carcinoma and hepatitis B virus infection. The chain combines TRBV13 with TRBJ2-3; TRBD1, the table's D call, lacks a check against the DNA. The sequencing input was liver tumor tissue from sampling region 2. Indicated subset: tumor region T2, inferior pole. This chain's CDR3 is CASSLVGGRGTDTQNL.